This T cell receptor beta chain was profiled in a study of T-cell reconstitution after alpha-beta-depleted transplantation in children (TCRdb year 2016). Describing the broader study: T-cell immune reconstitution after TCRalphabeta/CD19-depleted allogeneic hematopoietic cell transplantation in children was quantitatively tracked in the study by means of TCR repertoire profiling.

The study at large found these results: Hyperexpanded clone frequencies declined over subsequent months; after one year, T-cell counts and TCRbeta diversity were mostly attributed to newly produced T cells. Apparently early alphabetaT-cell count recovery about two months after transplant reportedly relied on only several hundred rapidly expanded clones derived from non-depleted graft cells. In some patients, the high TCRbeta diversity seen at day 60 was put down to recipient T cells and intrathymic progenitors that had survived conditioning.

Libraries were built with PCR. The sequencer listed for this sample is Illumina HiSeq 2500. TCR libraries were prepared with molecular barcoding, using unique molecular identifiers to normalize TCRbeta repertoire quantification. TCRdb reanalyzed the raw reads on its own, using fastp at Q25 for trimming and MiXCR for clone calling, and kept in-frame beta chains. When rows share a CDR3 protein, they turn into one entry using the most common DNA and genes. The sample profile shows around 370,000 distinct CDR3 sequences; roughly 15% of them were found once. About 41% of the sample goes to the ten largest clones. Sample treatment or condition, as interpreted from the label and publication: allogeneic hematopoietic cell transplantation with graft depleted of TCRalphabeta T cells and CD19 B cells. TCRalphabeta/CD19-depleted allogeneic hematopoietic cell grafts were given to the transplant recipients, all of whom were children.

Points on this clonotype: Its target antigen remains unknown. Base quality data are lacking; no much larger clone is found one base away.

The sample here was PBMCs, mostly from graft donor cells, taken 360 days after TCRalphabeta/CD19-depleted stem cell transplant. The clonotype was recovered from a male patient under 10 years old who had a stem cell transplant for acute lymphoblastic leukemia, so the T cells may come from the graft donor.

The nucleotides are TGCGCCAGCAGTGAGTCCAGGGGACTAGCGGGTCTCAATGAGCAGTTCTTC. The translation is CASSESRGLAGLNEQFF. The rearranged chain carries TRBV10-1 and TRBJ2-1, with TRBD2 matching 12 junction bases. The CDR3 numbers 17 residues from cysteine through phenylalanine. The sequence is cut down to CDR3 DNA, 51 bases in frame from base 1. Trimmed from V: 0 bases; trimmed from J: 6 bases; junction bases lacking a gene match: 6. The germline V gene (reference sequence) yields WNHNN for CDR1 and SYGVQD for CDR2.